This T cell receptor (beta chain) originates from a study of blood T cell repertoires in COVID-19. About the study: Samples of COVID-19 (acute and convalescent) were obtained from the United States, Italy and Spain.

Produced via immunoSEQ multiplex PCR; TCRdb's table is partial and in-frame only. Of about 400,000 clones listed, 70% to 90% were seen once; the top ten hold about 1.9%. Recruits, aged about 18 to 89 years, lived in 25 or so US areas. Cohorts were determined from participant-reported clinical history. Input material: PBMCs or T cells enriched from blood (not recorded which). The TCR was taken from a man aged 35 to 55 in a cohort exposed to, infected with or recovered from COVID-19 (not recorded which).

The CDR3 bases are TGTGCCAGCAGCGTAAATCGGGGGGCGAGGGAGACCCAGTACTTC. It translates to CASSVNRGARETQYF. The chain joins TRBV9 to TRBJ2-5, with D perhaps matching TRBD2 (7 bases). Germline CDR1 is SGDLS and CDR2 is YYNGEE. V was pared by 1 base and J by 5 bases, with 15 bases between. The CDR3 runs to 15 residues. The full variable domain, with the rest looked up from reference TRBV9 and TRBJ2-5, is DSGVTQTPKHLITATGQRVTLRCSPRSGDLSVYWYQQSLDQGLQFLIQYYNGEERAKGNILERFSAQQFPDLHSELNLSSLELGDSALYFCASSVNRGARETQYFGPGTRLLVL.